These 6 T cell receptor beta chains were sequenced from one sample in a study of blood T cell repertoires in COVID-19. This table comes from immunoSEQ multiplex PCR, and its TCRdb copy is limited to in-frame clones, with some not included. The sample records about 370,000 clones, over 75% being singletons. Sample: peripheral blood. The receptors were gathered from a woman in her twenties or thirties with COVID-19, enrolled during active disease.

The rearrangement links TRBV7-2 to TRBJ1-2, with a weak D call TRBD1 (5 bases). V was shortened by 5 bases and J by 6 bases, with 13 bases between the two germline ends. The CDR3 runs 13 residues. Germline loops: CDR1 SGHTA, CDR2 FQGNSA. The CDR3 nucleotides read TGTGCCAGCAGCCCGATCGGAGGGGATGGCTACACCTTC. Protein product: CASSPIGGDGYTF.

The chain carries TRBV5-1 and TRBJ2-5; D perhaps matches TRBD1 (6 bases). Per the germline V gene, CDR1 is SGHRS and CDR2 is YFSETQ. This CDR3 contains 14 residues. Trimming removed 3 bases at V and 1 base at J, with 10 bases between. The DNA of the CDR3 is TGCGCCAGCAGCTCCGGGACAAGCCAAGAGACCCAGTACTTC. This sequence encodes CASSSGTSQETQYF.

The CDR3, as DNA: TGTGCCAGCAGTCGGCCGGGACTAGCTTCCCACGAGCAGTACTTC. Protein: CASSRPGLASHEQYF. The chain is built from TRBV6-5 and TRBJ2-7; 9 positions agree with TRBD2. The germline V gene has CDR1 MNHEY and CDR2 SVGAGI. The CDR3 is 15 amino acids. Trimming cost V 5 bases and J 5 bases; bases outside gene matches: 10.

The CDR3 nucleotides read TGTGCCAGCAGTTCTGTAGCGGGAGCGCGGGGGGAGACCCAGTACTTC. Its protein product is CASSSVAGARGETQYF. The chain carries TRBV11-2 and TRBJ2-5; 9 nucleotides match TRBD2. This CDR3 contains 16 residues. CDR1 is SGHAT and CDR2 is FQNNGV in the germline V gene. Trimming at V came to 6 bases and at J to 5 bases, leaving 13 bases not matched to a gene.

Worth noting for this clone: One end of the junction fails to match germline, which may point to a read error. The V and J genes are TRBV28 and TRBJ2-5, with D possibly matching TRBD1 (5 bases). This CDR3 region has 15 residues. Germline lookup yields CDR1 MDHEN and CDR2 SYDVKM. Here the CDR3 reads CASIPGAGPQATQYF. For the CDR3, the DNA is TGTGCCAGCATCCCTGGGGCAGGGCCCCAAGCGACCCAGTACTTC.

V and J are TRBV6-5 and TRBJ2-7; TRBD2 aligns across 10 bases. With 9 bases clipped from V and 6 bases from J, the junction kept 11 bases outside the gene matches. This CDR3 has 14 residues. From germline, CDR1 is MNHEY and CDR2 SVGAGI. This CDR3 is CASIQREGGSEQYF. CDR3 nucleotides: TGTGCCAGTATTCAGCGGGAGGGCGGATCCGAGCAGTACTTC.